Here is one T cell receptor (beta chain) with its context. Its target is not known. This sample stems from a study of PD-1 blockade in classical Hodgkin lymphoma. This CDR3 spans 16 amino acids. Germline V CDR1 and CDR2: KGHSH, LQKENI. Deletions cut 2 bases from V and 5 bases from J, with 16 bases between. General study findings and limits: Newly diagnosed patients reportedly trailed healthy donors in baseline TCR diversity.

The assay was immunoSEQ multiplex PCR, and TCRdb's table has in-frame clones only and misses some. The sample records 20,000 to 25,000 clones, 85% to 95% being singletons. Time point given: newly diagnosed, previously untreated cHL patient sample. Negative magnetic selection isolated CD4+ T cells from thawed PBMCs. The rearrangement uses TRBV18 and TRBJ2-1; either TRBD1 or TRBD2 may fit D (5 bases each). The source material was CD4+ T cells from blood. The clonotype was recovered from a human donor with classical Hodgkin lymphoma. The CDR3, as DNA: TGTGCCAGCTCACCAGGCCCGGGGCAGGGACACAATGAGCAGTTCTTC. Translation gives CASSPGPGQGHNEQFF. Using reference TRBV18 and TRBJ2-1 for the parts outside the CDR3, the full variable domain is NAGVMQNPRHLVRRRGQEARLRCSPMKGHSHVYWYRQLPEEGLKFMVYLQKENIIDESGMPKERFSAEFPKEGPSILRIQQVVRGDSAAYFCASSPGPGQGHNEQFFGPGTRLTVL.